The T cell receptor beta chain under discussion was sequenced for a study of beta chain features in type 1 diabetes. Across the study: On cell yields, gender and age, patients and healthy donors were similar.

Trimming left V 2 bases short and J 3 bases short, with 8 bases between. The CDR3 extends over 14 amino acids. CDR1 is SNHLY and CDR2 is FYNNEI in the germline V gene. The entirety of the isolated RNA underwent reverse transcription, so expressed TCRB transcripts were sequenced. The method was immunoSEQ multiplex PCR; TCRdb's version includes in-frame clones alone and lacks a portion of them. There are about 360,000 clones in the sample; roughly an eighth occur only once, and 0.015% to 0.02% lies in the top ten. Markers CD45RO/CCR7/CD25/CD127/CD95/CD27 served to sort CD4+ naive, central memory, regulatory and stem cell-like memory cells.

The receptor comes from a young man in good health. Sequencing was done on a sample of naive CD4+ T cells from blood. The rearrangement links TRBV2 to TRBJ2-1; the D gene is possibly TRBD1 (7 bases). This chain's CDR3 is CASSEQGGYNEQFF. The CDR3 nucleotides read TGTGCCAGCAGTGAACAGGGGGGCTACAATGAGCAGTTCTTC.